This T cell receptor beta chain came from a study of blood T cell repertoires in COVID-19. The overall study: From the United States, Italy and Spain came samples of acute and convalescent COVID-19. PBMCs, B-cell-depleted T cells, or T cells were the source of the cDNA or gDNA that made up the material.

This clone appeared a few times. As processed by the authors: Researchers report that nucleated cell counts were estimated from reference gene primer amplification. Some clones are missing from TCRdb's copy, which holds only in-frame ones; the method was immunoSEQ multiplex PCR. From that table come the V and J calls and clone size; the DNA was used to work out D and trimming. The sample consists of tens of thousands of clones, around 80% of them appearing once. Germline CDR1 reads MNHEY; CDR2 reads SVGEGT. Trimming took 6 bases from V and 8 from J; bases not matched to a gene: 17. This CDR3 region has 16 residues.

What was sequenced was peripheral blood. The sequence was collected from a man aged 55 to 70 with acute or convalescent COVID-19. The chain couples TRBV6-2 or TRBV6-3 to TRBJ2-3, with TRBD2 matching over 7 bases. CDR3 nucleotide sequence: TGTGCCAGCAGCCCCGGGGGGTTGGGCATCCAGGCTACGCAGTATTTT. Its translation is CASSPGGLGIQATQYF.